The clone carrying this TCR beta chain was counted once. Its antigen is currently unknown. This sample includes further DNA sequences coding for the same CDR3. This specimen comes from a study of Ad26.COV2.S vaccination and SARS-CoV-2 variants. Findings and caveats of the study: Spike-specific TCR breadth was greater in vaccine than placebo recipients. Measures of TCR breadth and depth may have fallen short of total T cell responses.

J lost 6 bases, V lost 0 bases, and 6 bases had no gene match. The CDR3 sequence is 16 residues long. Germline V CDR1 and CDR2: SGDLS, YYNGEE. Regarding treatment: roughly 18 received Ad26.COV2.S at low or high dose, single or two shots; about 5 received placebo; per-sample allocation not given. Sampling was done on day 63 after the first vaccine or placebo injection. Donation came from an adult in Boston who was aged 18-55 years. Vaccination used an Ad26 vector expressing Wuhan-strain SARS-CoV-2 spike. Clones were read by immunoSEQ multiplex PCR, and TCRdb kept only the in-frame ones, dropping some. There are roughly 390,000 clones in the sample; approximately 90% occur only once, and more than 3% lies in the top ten.

The specimen was peripheral blood, collected in a trial of Ad26.COV2.S vaccine versus placebo. This chain uses TRBV9 with TRBJ2-2; 9 nucleotides agree with TRBD2. This TCR was sampled from a person aged 18-65 years who received the Ad26.COV2.S COVID-19 vaccine or a placebo. The CDR3 protein is CASSVGGGAMAGELFF. CDR3 nucleotides: TGTGCCAGCAGCGTAGGCGGGGGGGCTATGGCCGGGGAGCTGTTTTTT. Full variable domain (missing parts from reference TRBV9 and TRBJ2-2): DSGVTQTPKHLITATGQRVTLRCSPRSGDLSVYWYQQSLDQGLQFLIQYYNGEERAKGNILERFSAQQFPDLHSELNLSSLELGDSALYFCASSVGGGAMAGELFFGEGSRLTVL.